This T cell receptor beta chain appears in the sequencing data of a study of Graves' ophthalmopathy and Graves' hyperthyroidism (dated by TCRdb to the late 2010s). Background for the entire study: Stable hyperthyroidism was defined as no progression to ophthalmopathy within 18 months of follow-up. The study used TCR beta repertoire signatures to distinguish Graves' ophthalmopathy from Graves' hyperthyroidism and to predict progression to ophthalmopathy. In total, some 130 blood samples were TCR-sequenced: fewer than 50 ophthalmopathy, roughly 80 hyperthyroidism and about 17 hyperthyroidism-to-ophthalmopathy patients. To explore V-J signatures that distinguish ophthalmopathy from hyperthyroidism, a discovery set of about a hundred patients was enrolled, made up of about 40 with ophthalmopathy and fewer than 60 with stable hyperthyroidism. An independent validation cohort comprised some 19 hyperthyroidism patients and roughly 15 patients who later progressed from hyperthyroidism to ophthalmopathy. In roughly 6 hyperthyroidism patients, the T-cell repertoire of thyroid tissue was compared with the T-cell repertoire of blood. Following sample collection, hyperthyroidism patients were given methimazole at a starting dose of 30 mg daily, and ophthalmopathy patients were given high-dose intravenous methylprednisolone. Broad study findings and their caveats: In validation, the model predicted ophthalmopathy progression with about 71% sensitivity and less than 80% specificity; some 13 predicted patients were CT-confirmed with GO in a median of 6.5 months. The 13-signature model separated ophthalmopathy from stable hyperthyroidism with approximately 88% sensitivity and around 81% specificity in cross-validation, and 80%/75% in the test set. Sample size was not predetermined statistically, and investigators were not blinded to group allocation. Most expanded thyroid clonotypes with a frequency above 0.001 also appeared in blood, which suggests that blood repertoires may reflect the immune response in the thyroid.

For repertoire sequencing, TCR beta CDR3 regions were amplified from RNA transcripts. The first round was an RT-PCR using HTBI primers with the Qiagen OneStep RT-PCR kit, and this first round was followed by a second-round multiplex PCR, then size selection and purification. Libraries were sequenced paired-end with 100 bp reads on an Illumina HiSeq2000. Per the original workflow: SOAPnuke was used to process the reads, removing any read that contained adapters or uncalled bases, had a mean Phred below 15, or lacked an exact match to the constant primer or identifier. COPE v1.2.5 was used to merge high-quality paired reads. Each unique nucleotide sequence was defined as a clonotype, and clonotypes were aligned to IMGT TRB V, D and J references with MiTCR v1.1. Only V-J combinations with frequency above 0.0001 were analysed, covering approximately 99% of repertoires. For each V-J combination, a TCR clonal expansion and chaos score was defined as F50 clonal expansion divided by the chaos observed in the TCRdist matrix. Welch's t-statistics and random forest were used to reduce the features to about a dozen V-J combinations, which were then used as input to a naive Bayes classifier. Thyroid-blood repertoire similarity was quantified with the Morisita-Horn index. The public reads were reprocessed in TCRdb via fastp at Q25 and MiXCR, keeping in-frame beta chains. Merged by CDR3 protein, the rows form single entries marked with the most common genes and DNA. The V and J calls were not made by the authors but by TCRdb's processing. The sample table lists a few hundred thousand distinct CDR3 sequences, about 40% of them with a count of one. 3.5% to 5% of the sample goes to the ten largest clones.

To note about this clonotype: Its antigen target is currently unknown. No base quality values were provided; no much bigger clone lies one nucleotide off.

There are 17 amino acids in the CDR3, from cysteine to phenylalanine inclusive. CDR3 DNA only is kept here, 51 bases in frame from base 1. Trimming removed 0 bases from V and 2 bases from J, leaving 16 bases between the germline ends. The CDR1 and CDR2 encoded by the germline V gene (reference sequence) are MNHEY and SMNVEV. Patients with hyperthyroidism were aged 18 to 65 years, had been newly diagnosed, and had a disease duration of less than 2 months. Anyone with other autoimmune diseases, uncontrolled infections, pregnancy or lactation was excluded from the study. Diagnosis was based on clinical symptoms, serum thyroxine, TRAb, thyroid ultrasound and orbital computed tomography. Total RNA was extracted using Trizol reagent, and RNA quality was checked on an Agilent 2100 Bioanalyzer.

The chain is assembled from TRBV27 and TRBJ2-5; the D call could be TRBD1 or TRBD2, with each sharing 6 bases. Material: peripheral blood or thyroid tissue (not recorded which). This clonotype originated in an adult man with Graves' hyperthyroidism. The CDR3 loop reads CASSLSSWGLAQETQYF. The nucleotides read TGTGCCAGCAGTTTATCTTCGTGGGGGCTAGCGCAAGAGACCCAGTACTTC.